The clone carrying this T cell receptor (beta chain) was picked up many times. Its specificity is not known. These data originate in a study of response to subunit inactivated influenza vaccine. Study-wide findings and caveats: Every seasonal influenza vaccination brings in few new T cells, the authors suggested.

TCRdb fed the RT-PCR reads into MiXCR, producing one record per CDR3 protein. The repertoire consists of about 240,000 distinct CDR3 sequences, with 10% to 15% occurring once and the leading ten covering approximately 8.3%. The sequence was obtained from a man in his fifties or sixties who received an inactivated influenza vaccine. The specimen comprised non-naive T cells sorted from PBMCs, sampled around 15 days before vaccination.

CDR3 residues: CASSASRGLYNEQFF. The CDR3 nucleotides read TGTGCCAGCAGCGCCAGCCGGGGGCTCTACAATGAGCAGTTCTTC. The J gene is TRBJ2-1, the V gene TRBV11-2; D may correspond to TRBD1 or TRBD2 (6 bases each). Germline CDR1 is SGHAT and CDR2 is FQNNGV. V gave up 5 bases and J gave up 3 bases, with 14 bases separating them. The CDR3 extends over 15 amino acids.